Detailed here is one TCR beta chain. The sample originates from a study of blood T cell repertoires in COVID-19. Under the authors' procedure: Amplification from reference gene primers served as the basis for estimated nucleated cell counts. The table came from immunoSEQ multiplex PCR; TCRdb's copy has only in-frame clones and leaves some out. The D gene and trimming were derived from the DNA, and the V and J assignments and clone size from that table. The table lists tens of thousands of clones, around nine tenths of them singletons. The V end lost 6 bases, the J end lost 3 bases, and 12 bases lay between the germline ends. Per germline, CDR1 SGHNT and CDR2 YYREEE (reference sequence). This CDR3 region has 13 residues.

The source material was peripheral blood. The sequence came from a man between 60 and 75 years old with active or convalescent COVID-19. This chain joins TRBV5-4 and TRBJ2-5, with D tentatively TRBD2 (5 bases). CDR3 protein: CASTSTTEETQYF. Written as DNA, the CDR3 is TGTGCCAGCACCTCGACTACAGAAGAGACCCAGTACTTC.